The present TCR beta chain was sequenced within a study of radiotherapy plus CTLA-4 blockade in lung cancer. This clone was seen only once. Its specificity is not known. Study-level results: According to reports, early shifts in blood T cell clones, alongside interferon-beta, forecast response most accurately. Once radiotherapy plus ipilimumab had been given, TCR clones derived from tumor expanded in blood.

Assay: immunoSEQ multiplex PCR; the TCRdb copy retains only in-frame clones and omits some. The sample contains roughly 80,000 clones, around 78% of which appear only once. Focal radiation with ipilimumab CTLA-4 blockade was given to patients with chemo-refractory metastatic non-small-cell lung cancer. CDR1 and CDR2 (germline): MDHEN, SYDVKM. Trimming at V came to 5 bases and at J to 4 bases, leaving 11 bases not matched to a gene. The CDR3 runs to 15 residues. The TCR comes from a human donor with non-small cell lung cancer who had a partial response to radiotherapy plus ipilimumab. Some clones in this sample may be carry-over from other donors' samples. The V and J genes are TRBV28 and TRBJ2-7; 7 nucleotides align to TRBD2. The sequences come from peripheral blood, collected from a patient treated with radiotherapy plus ipilimumab. The CDR3 protein is CASSLQTRGTYEQYF. DNA of the CDR3: TGTGCCAGCAGTCTACAAACGCGGGGGACTTACGAGCAGTACTTC.